Below are 9 T cell receptor beta chains sequenced from a single sample in a study of T cells in Graves' hyperthyroidism and ophthalmopathy (dated by TCRdb to between 2019 and 2020). The method behind the library was multiplex PCR. Data came from an Illumina HiSeq 2000. The TCR beta CDR3 regions were amplified from RNA transcripts. A first-round RT-PCR of the TCR CDR3 used the HTBI primer set with the Qiagen OneStep RT-PCR kit. TCRdb reanalyzed the raw reads on its own, using fastp at Q25 for trimming and MiXCR for clone calling, and kept in-frame beta chains. Each record represents a unique CDR3 protein, reported with the most common genes and DNA among its rows. Across this sample there are 600,000 to 750,000 distinct CDR3 sequences, with approximately 15% seen only once. The ten largest account for around 16% of the sample. Sequenced: blood. These receptor sequences come from a man aged 45-65 years with Graves' hyperthyroidism.

Ten or more counts support this clonotype. V usage is TRBV6-1 and J usage is TRBJ2-1, with no clear D. With 6 bases removed from V and 7 bases from J, the gap between germline ends came to 4 bases. CDR1 and CDR2 from the germline V gene are MNHNS and SASEGT. The length of the CDR3 is 10 residues. This chain's CDR3 is CASRGNEQFF. DNA of the CDR3: TGTGCCAGCAGAGGGAATGAGCAGTTCTTC.

The V gene is TRBV11-3, the J gene TRBJ2-3; 7 nucleotides agree with TRBD2. CDR1 SGHNT and CDR2 YENEEA come from the germline V gene. The CDR3 totals 15 residues. J was trimmed by 10 bases and V by 1 base; bases with no gene match: 11. CDR3 nucleotide sequence: TGTGCCAGCAGCTTAGGAGGGACTACCCCAAGTTCGCAGTATTTT. Amino acid sequence: CASSLGGTTPSSQYF.

This sequence joins TRBV18 and TRBJ2-7, with 8 bases fitting TRBD1. CDR1 and CDR2 (germline): KGHSH, LQKENI. The V gene end was trimmed by 5 bases and the J gene end by 2 bases; junction bases not matched to a gene: 5. The CDR3 has 14 residues. The CDR3 DNA follows: TGTGCCAGCTCAGGACTACAGGGGGCCTACGAGCAGTACTTC. Amino acid sequence: CASSGLQGAYEQYF. Looking up the rest from reference TRBV18 and TRBJ2-7 gives the full variable domain: NAGVMQNPRHLVRRRGQEARLRCSPMKGHSHVYWYRQLPEEGLKFMVYLQKENIIDESGMPKERFSAEFPKEGPSILRIQQVVRGDSAAYFCASSGLQGAYEQYFGPGTRLTVT.

CDR3 region: CASSYRGGGFYEQYF. The CDR3 DNA reads as TGTGCCAGCTCTTACAGAGGGGGCGGATTCTACGAGCAGTACTTC. The chain employs TRBV18 and TRBJ2-7; 7 nucleotides line up with TRBD1. The CDR3 contains 15 residues. Germline V CDR1 and CDR2: KGHSH, LQKENI. With V trimmed by 6 bases and J by 3 bases, 11 bases remained unmatched.

V and J are TRBV24-1 and TRBJ2-5; 13 nucleotides align to TRBD2. The CDR3 runs to 18 residues. The V gene end was trimmed by 5 bases and the J gene end by 1 base; junction bases not matched to a gene: 9. From germline, CDR1 is KGHDR and CDR2 SFDVKD. The CDR3, as DNA: TGTGCCACCAGTGGGGACAGGACTAGCGGGAGAAGCCAAGAGACCCAGTACTTC. This codes for CATSGDRTSGRSQETQYF.

This clonotype was counted at least ten times. The chain has TRBV10-3 and TRBJ2-1, with 8 positions matching TRBD1. Germline V gene data show CDR1 as ENHRY and CDR2 as SYGVKD. Losses at the gene ends were 11 bases for V and 8 bases for J; bases not matched to a gene: 14. The CDR3 covers 14 residues. The CDR3 coding sequence is TGTGCCTCCAACCCGACAGGGGAAGGCGATGAGCAGTTCTTC. Its protein is CASNPTGEGDEQFF.

The V gene is TRBV4-3, the J gene TRBJ2-1, with TRBD2 matching over 8 bases. This CDR3 spans 16 amino acids. In germline, CDR1 is LGHNA, CDR2 YSLEER. Unmatched junction bases numbered 7, after V lost 3 bases and J lost 3 bases. The CDR3 DNA reads TGCGCCAGCAGCCAGGCCACTAGCGGCAACTACAATGAGCAGTTCTTC. Its protein is CASSQATSGNYNEQFF.

Of note for this clonotype: Relative to the germline gene, one junction end is altered; a read error may explain this. The chain uses TRBV2 and TRBJ2-7; 11 nucleotides line up with TRBD1. Germline values: CDR1 SNHLY, CDR2 FYNNEI. This CDR3 comprises 14 residues. The CDR3 DNA is TGTGCCAACGTGTGGGGACAGGGGGACTACGAGCAGAACTTC. Its protein product is CANVWGQGDYEQNF.

In this sample, this clonotype turned up many times. This sequence joins TRBV29-1 and TRBJ2-3; 14 bases are shared with TRBD2. With 0 bases clipped from V and 4 bases from J, the junction kept 0 bases outside the gene matches. From germline, CDR1 is SQVTM and CDR2 ANQGSEA. This CDR3 spans 15 amino acids. DNA of the CDR3: TGCAGCGTTGAAGAGACTAGCGGGGGGGCAGATACGCAGTATTTT. Amino acids: CSVEETSGGADTQYF.